Described below is a single TCR beta chain sequence and its context. The antigen is not known. The sample originates from a study of blood T cells in healthy people across ages. Overall study findings and caveats: What prevented conclusive comparison of naive and antigen-experienced cells was that PBMCs were unsorted.

With a J-beta primer mix and a sample-barcoded 5' primer, a second PCR ran about 7 to 12 cycles. A tag from a template-switch adaptor with 12 random nucleotides marked each cDNA molecule. TCRdb re-called the 5' RACE reads with MiXCR, one entry per CDR3 protein. The profile shows 1,800,000 or so distinct CDR3 sequences, roughly 43% of them singletons. CDR1 and CDR2 from the germline V gene are DFQATT and SNEGSKA (reference sequence). With V trimmed by 5 bases and J by 3 bases, 1 base remained unmatched. CDR3 size: 11 residues. This clonotype was obtained from a human donor in good health. This chain links TRBV20-1 with TRBJ2-7; TRBD2 aligns across 7 bases. Sequencing used blood. CDR3 sequence reads: CSAGEGYEQYF. For the CDR3, the DNA is TGCAGTGCTGGGGAGGGCTACGAGCAGTACTTC.